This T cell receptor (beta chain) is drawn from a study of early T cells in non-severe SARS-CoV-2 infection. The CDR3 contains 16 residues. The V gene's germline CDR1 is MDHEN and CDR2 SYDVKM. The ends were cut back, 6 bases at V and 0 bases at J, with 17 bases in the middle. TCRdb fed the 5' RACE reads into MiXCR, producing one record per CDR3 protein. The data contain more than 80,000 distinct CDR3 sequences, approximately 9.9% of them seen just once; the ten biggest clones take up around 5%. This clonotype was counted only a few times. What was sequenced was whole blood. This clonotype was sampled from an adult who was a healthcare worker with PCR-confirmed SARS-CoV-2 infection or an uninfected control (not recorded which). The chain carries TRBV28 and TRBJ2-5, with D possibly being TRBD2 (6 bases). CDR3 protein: CASSRSLRGYQETQYF. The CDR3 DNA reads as TGTGCCAGCAGCCGCTCCCTGCGGGGATACCAAGAGACCCAGTACTTC.